These 8 T cell receptor beta chains were all obtained from the same sample, sequenced in a study of T cells in Graves' hyperthyroidism and ophthalmopathy (dated by TCRdb to between 2019 and 2020). The receptor library was made with multiplex PCR. The listed sequencing device is Illumina HiSeq 2000. Amplification of TCR beta CDR3 regions was carried out from RNA transcripts. The TCR CDR3 was subjected to a first round of RT-PCR using the HTBI primer set and the Qiagen OneStep RT-PCR kit. In-frame beta chains were kept once TCRdb had trimmed the public reads at Q25 with fastp and called clones with MiXCR. Each record represents a unique CDR3 protein, reported with the most common genes and DNA among its rows. Counted in this sample were fewer than 400,000 distinct CDR3 sequences; more than 13% of them appeared once. The ten biggest clones cover around 27% of the sample. The sequencing sample was made of blood. These TCRs come from a man aged 50 to 60 with Graves' ophthalmopathy.

This clonotype was counted at least ten times. The gene calls are TRBV20-1 and TRBJ2-1; D is perhaps TRBD2 (5 bases). V was cut by 5 bases and J by 7 bases, with 18 bases left in between. The CDR3 has 14 residues. CDR1 DFQATT and CDR2 SNEGSKA come from the germline V gene (reference sequence). CDR3 sequence: CSALSARGQNEQFF. In DNA, the CDR3 is TGCAGTGCTCTTTCCGCTAGAGGGCAGAATGAGCAGTTCTTC.

This clonotype has a count of ten or more. The V and J genes are TRBV12-3 or TRBV12-4 and TRBJ1-2; 8 bases map to TRBD1. CDR3 length: 15 amino acids. The ends lost 7 bases at V and 7 bases at J; junction bases unmatched: 14. In DNA, the CDR3 is TGTGCCAGCAAGTCAGACACCCAGGGGGCTAGTGGCTACACCTTC. Amino acids: CASKSDTQGASGYTF.

This clonotype was seen many times. This chain's CDR3 is CSASAGSTDTQYF. CDR3 in DNA: TGCAGTGCTTCAGCAGGATCAACAGATACGCAGTATTTT. This rearrangement joins TRBV20-1 to TRBJ2-3; D not certain. Trimming took off 5 bases at V and 3 bases at J, with 12 bases between the two ends. The CDR3 consists of 13 residues. The germline V gene encodes CDR1 DFQATT and CDR2 SNEGSKA (reference sequence).

This clonotype was seen a handful of times. The chain couples TRBV2 to TRBJ1-6; 10 nucleotides align to TRBD1. The CDR3 consists of 14 residues. V shed 8 bases, J shed 8 bases, and the junction held 6 bases outside the gene matches. Germline CDR1 reads SNHLY; CDR2 reads FYNNEI. The CDR3 bases are TGTGCCAGCTTTCCGGGACAGGGGTATTCACCCCTCCACTTT. It translates to CASFPGQGYSPLHF.

The chain has TRBV20-1 and TRBJ2-7; maybe TRBD2 (6 bases). Trimming stripped 2 bases from V and 9 bases from J, with 29 bases between. CDR3 length equals 17 residues. The germline gives CDR1 DFQATT, CDR2 SNEGSKA (reference sequence). This CDR3 is CSARLPTLTREFVVQYF. In DNA, the CDR3 is TGCAGTGCTAGACTCCCGACCTTGACTAGAGAGTTTGTCGTGCAGTACTTC.

This clonotype was seen a single time. The chain uses TRBV25-1 and TRBJ1-3; perhaps TRBD1 as D (6 bases). This CDR3 contains 15 residues. V shed 5 bases and J shed 0 bases, with 11 bases lying between them. The germline gives CDR1 MGHDK, CDR2 SYGVNS. The CDR3 DNA sequence: TGTGCCAGCAGTTCCAACAGGGTCTCTGGAAACACCATATATTTT. This codes for CASSSNRVSGNTIYF.

This clonotype appeared a few times. J is TRBJ2-7 and V is TRBV6-5, with 8 bases fitting TRBD1. The junction had 6 bases not matched to a gene; V was cut back by 4 bases and J by 1 base. Germline V gene data show CDR1 as MNHEY and CDR2 as SVGAGI. This CDR3 comprises 15 residues. The chain's CDR3 is CASSFRTGPSYEQYF. CDR3 DNA: TGTGCCAGCAGTTTCCGGACAGGGCCGTCCTACGAGCAGTACTTC.

This clonotype was observed at least ten times. The chain employs TRBV12-3 or TRBV12-4 and TRBJ2-7; a possible D gene is TRBD1 (5 bases). Trimming left V 3 bases short and J 7 bases short, with 16 bases between. This CDR3 is 14 amino acids long. This chain's CDR3 is CASSFVVQGGEQYF. For the CDR3, the DNA is TGTGCCAGCAGTTTTGTGGTTCAGGGTGGTGAGCAGTACTTC.